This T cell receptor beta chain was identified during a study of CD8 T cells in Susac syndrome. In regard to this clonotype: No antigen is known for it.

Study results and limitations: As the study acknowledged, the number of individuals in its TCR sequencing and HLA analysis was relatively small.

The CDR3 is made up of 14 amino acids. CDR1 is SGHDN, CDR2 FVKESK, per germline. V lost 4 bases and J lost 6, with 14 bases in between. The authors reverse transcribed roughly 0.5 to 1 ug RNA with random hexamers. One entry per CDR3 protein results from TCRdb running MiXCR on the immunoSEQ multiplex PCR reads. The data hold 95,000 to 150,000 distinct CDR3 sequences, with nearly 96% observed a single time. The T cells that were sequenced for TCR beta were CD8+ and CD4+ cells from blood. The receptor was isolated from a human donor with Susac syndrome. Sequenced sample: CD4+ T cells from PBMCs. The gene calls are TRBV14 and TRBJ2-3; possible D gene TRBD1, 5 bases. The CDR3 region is CASSPRQIQDTQYF. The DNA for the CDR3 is TGTGCCAGCAGCCCTCGACAGATCCAGGATACGCAGTATTTT. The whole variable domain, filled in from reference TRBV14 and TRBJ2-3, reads EAGVTQFPSHSVIEKGQTVTLRCDPISGHDNLYWYRRVMGKEIKFLLHFVKESKQDESGMPNNRFLAERTGGTYSTLKVQPAELEDSGVYFCASSPRQIQDTQYFGPGTRLTVL.